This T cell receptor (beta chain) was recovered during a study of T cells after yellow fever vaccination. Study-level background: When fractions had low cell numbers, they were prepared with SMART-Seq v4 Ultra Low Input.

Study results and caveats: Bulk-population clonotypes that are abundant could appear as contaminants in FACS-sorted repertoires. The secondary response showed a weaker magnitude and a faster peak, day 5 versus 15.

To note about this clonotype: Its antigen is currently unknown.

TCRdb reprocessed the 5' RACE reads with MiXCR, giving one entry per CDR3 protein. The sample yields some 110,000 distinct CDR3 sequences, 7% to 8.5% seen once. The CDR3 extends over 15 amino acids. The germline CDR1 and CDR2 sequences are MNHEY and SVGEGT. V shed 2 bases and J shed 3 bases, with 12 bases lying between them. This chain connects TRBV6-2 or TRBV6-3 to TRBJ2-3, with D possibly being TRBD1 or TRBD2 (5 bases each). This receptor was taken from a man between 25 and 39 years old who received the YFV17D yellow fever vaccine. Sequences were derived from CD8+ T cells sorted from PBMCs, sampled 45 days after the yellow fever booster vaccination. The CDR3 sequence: CASSYGGVRTDTQYF. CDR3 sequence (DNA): TGTGCCAGCAGTTACGGGGGAGTGAGGACAGATACGCAGTATTTT.